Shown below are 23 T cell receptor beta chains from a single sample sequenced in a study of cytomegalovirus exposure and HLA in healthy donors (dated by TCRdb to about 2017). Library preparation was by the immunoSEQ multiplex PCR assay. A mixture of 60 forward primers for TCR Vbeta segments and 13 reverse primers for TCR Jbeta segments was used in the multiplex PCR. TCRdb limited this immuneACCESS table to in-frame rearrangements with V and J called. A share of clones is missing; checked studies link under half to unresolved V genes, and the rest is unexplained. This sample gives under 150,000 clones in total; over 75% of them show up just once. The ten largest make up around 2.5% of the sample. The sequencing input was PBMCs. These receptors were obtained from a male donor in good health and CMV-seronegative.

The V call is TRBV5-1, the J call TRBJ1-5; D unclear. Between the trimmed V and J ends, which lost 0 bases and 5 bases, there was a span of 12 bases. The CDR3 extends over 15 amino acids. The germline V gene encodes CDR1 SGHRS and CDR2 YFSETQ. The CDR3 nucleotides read TGCGCCAGCAGCTTGGGGTATGGAGGAGATCAGCCCCAGCATTTT. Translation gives CASSLGYGGDQPQHF.

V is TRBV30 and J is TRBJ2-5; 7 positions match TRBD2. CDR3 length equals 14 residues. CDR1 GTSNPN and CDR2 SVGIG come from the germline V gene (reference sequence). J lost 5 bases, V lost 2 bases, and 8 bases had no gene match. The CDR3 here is CAWSIRGLQETQYF. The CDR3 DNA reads TGTGCCTGGAGTATCCGGGGACTACAGGAGACCCAGTACTTC. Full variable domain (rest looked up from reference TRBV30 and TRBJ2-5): SQTIHQWPATLVQPVGSPLSLECTVEGTSNPNLYWYRQAAGRGLQLLFYSVGIGQISSEVPQNLSASRPQDRQFILSSKKLLLSDSGFYLCAWSIRGLQETQYFGPGTRLLVL.

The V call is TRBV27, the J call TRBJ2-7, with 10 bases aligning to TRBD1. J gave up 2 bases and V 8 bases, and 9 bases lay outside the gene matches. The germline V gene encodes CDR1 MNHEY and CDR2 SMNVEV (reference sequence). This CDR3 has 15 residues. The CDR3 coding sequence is TGTGCCAGCGTATCAGGGACAGGGGAGCCCTACGAGCAGTACTTC. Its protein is CASVSGTGEPYEQYF.

The CDR3 DNA reads as TGTGCCAGTAGTAGCGGGTCCCAAGAGACCCAGTACTTC. It codes for CASSSGSQETQYF. The V gene is TRBV19, the J gene TRBJ2-5; weak D call: TRBD2 (5 bases). Germline lookup yields CDR1 LNHDA and CDR2 SQIVND (reference sequence). This CDR3 region has 13 residues. The germline V and J ends were trimmed by 4 bases and 1 base, with 7 bases remaining between them.

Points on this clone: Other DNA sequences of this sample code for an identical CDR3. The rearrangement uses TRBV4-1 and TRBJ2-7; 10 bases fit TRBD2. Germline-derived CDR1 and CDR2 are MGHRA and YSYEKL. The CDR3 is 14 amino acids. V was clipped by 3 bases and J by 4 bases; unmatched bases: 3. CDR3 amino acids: CASSHRTSGYEQYF. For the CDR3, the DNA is TGCGCCAGCAGCCACCGGACTAGCGGATACGAGCAGTACTTC.

The CDR3 is CASSAGTPTYEQYF. In DNA form, the CDR3 reads TGTGCCAGCAGTGCCGGGACACCAACCTACGAGCAGTACTTC. The chain combines TRBV27 with TRBJ2-7; a weak D match, TRBD1 (6 bases). The germline V and J ends were trimmed by 5 bases and 2 bases, with 13 bases remaining between them. The CDR3 length is 14 residues. Germline-derived CDR1 and CDR2 are MNHEY and SMNVEV (reference sequence).

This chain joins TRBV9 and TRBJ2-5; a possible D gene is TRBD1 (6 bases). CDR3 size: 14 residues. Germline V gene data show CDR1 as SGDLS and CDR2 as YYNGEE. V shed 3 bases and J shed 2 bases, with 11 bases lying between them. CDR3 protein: CASSAWGQQETQYF. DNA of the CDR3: TGTGCCAGCAGCGCCTGGGGACAACAAGAGACCCAGTACTTC.

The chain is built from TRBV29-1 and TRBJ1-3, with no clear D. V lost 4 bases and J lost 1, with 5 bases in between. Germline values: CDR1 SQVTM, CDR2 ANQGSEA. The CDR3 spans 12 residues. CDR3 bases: TGCAGCGTTGTCGGGTCTGGAAACACCATATATTTT. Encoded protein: CSVVGSGNTIYF.

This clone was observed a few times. CDR3 in DNA: TGTGCCAGTAGTAGACCGGGACAGGGGAGAGGTAAGGCCCAGTACTTC. Amino acid sequence: CASSRPGQGRGKAQYF. The genes are TRBV19 and TRBJ2-5; 10 nucleotides line up with TRBD1. With 4 bases clipped from V and 9 bases from J, the junction kept 14 bases outside the gene matches. This CDR3 is 16 amino acids long. In germline, CDR1 is LNHDA, CDR2 SQIVND (reference sequence).

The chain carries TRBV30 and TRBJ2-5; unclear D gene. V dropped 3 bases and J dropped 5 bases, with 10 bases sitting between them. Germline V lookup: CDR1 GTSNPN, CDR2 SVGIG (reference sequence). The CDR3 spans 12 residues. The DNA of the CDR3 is TGTGCCTGGAGCACGCCCGCGGAGACCCAGTACTTC. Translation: CAWSTPAETQYF.

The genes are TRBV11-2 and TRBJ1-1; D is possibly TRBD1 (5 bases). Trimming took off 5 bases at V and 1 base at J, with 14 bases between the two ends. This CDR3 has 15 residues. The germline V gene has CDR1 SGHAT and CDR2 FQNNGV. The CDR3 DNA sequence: TGTGCCAGCAGCGGATCGGGACTATCGAACACTGAAGCTTTCTTT. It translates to CASSGSGLSNTEAFF.

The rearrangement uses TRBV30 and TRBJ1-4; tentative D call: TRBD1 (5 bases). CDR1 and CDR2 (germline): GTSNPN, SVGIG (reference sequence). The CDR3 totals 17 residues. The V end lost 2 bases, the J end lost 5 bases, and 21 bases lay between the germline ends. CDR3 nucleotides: TGTGCCTGGAGTCAATATCCGCAGGGAAATCGGAATGAAAAACTGTTTTTT. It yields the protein CAWSQYPQGNRNEKLFF.

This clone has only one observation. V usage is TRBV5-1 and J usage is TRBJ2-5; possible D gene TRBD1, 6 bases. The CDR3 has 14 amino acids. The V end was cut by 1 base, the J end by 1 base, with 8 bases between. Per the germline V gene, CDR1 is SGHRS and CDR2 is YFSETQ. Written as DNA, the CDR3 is TGCGCCAGCAGCTTGTTCAGGGGCCAAGAGACCCAGTACTTC. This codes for CASSLFRGQETQYF.

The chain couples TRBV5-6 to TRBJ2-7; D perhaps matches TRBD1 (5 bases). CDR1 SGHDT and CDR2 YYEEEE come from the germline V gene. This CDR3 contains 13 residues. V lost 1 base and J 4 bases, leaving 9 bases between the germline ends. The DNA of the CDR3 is TGTGCCAGCAGCTTGCCAGGGAAATACGAGCAGTACTTC. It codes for CASSLPGKYEQYF. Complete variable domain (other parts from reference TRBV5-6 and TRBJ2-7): DAGVTQSPTHLIKTRGQQVTLRCSPKSGHDTVSWYQQALGQGPQFIFQYYEEEERQRGNFPDRFSGHQFPNYSSELNVNALLLGDSALYLCASSLPGKYEQYFGPGTRLTVT.

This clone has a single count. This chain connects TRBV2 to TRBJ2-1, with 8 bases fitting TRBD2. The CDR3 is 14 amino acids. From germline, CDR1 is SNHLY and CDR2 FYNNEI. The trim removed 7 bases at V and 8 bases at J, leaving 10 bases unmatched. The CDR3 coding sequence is TGTGCCAGCAAGGGGCGCGGGGGGATGGATGAGCAGTTCTTC. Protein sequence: CASKGRGGMDEQFF.

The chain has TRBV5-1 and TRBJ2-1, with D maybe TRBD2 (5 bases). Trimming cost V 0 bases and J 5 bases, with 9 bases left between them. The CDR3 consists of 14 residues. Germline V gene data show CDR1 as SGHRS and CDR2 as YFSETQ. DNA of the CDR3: TGCGCCAGCAGCTTGGCCGCGGGTAACAATGAGCAGTTCTTC. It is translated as CASSLAAGNNEQFF.

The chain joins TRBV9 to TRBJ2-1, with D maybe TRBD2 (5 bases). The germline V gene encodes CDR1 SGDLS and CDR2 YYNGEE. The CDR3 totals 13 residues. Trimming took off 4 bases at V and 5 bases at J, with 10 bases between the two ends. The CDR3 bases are TGTGCCAGCAGCCAGGACTGGGACAATGAGCAGTTCTTC. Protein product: CASSQDWDNEQFF.

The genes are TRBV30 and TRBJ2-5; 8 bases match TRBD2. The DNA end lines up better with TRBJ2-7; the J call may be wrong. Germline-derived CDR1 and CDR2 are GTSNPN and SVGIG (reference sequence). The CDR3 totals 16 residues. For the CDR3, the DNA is TGTGCCTGGAGTGGGCTCCGCGGGAGGCCCACCTACGAGCAGTACTTC. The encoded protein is CAWSGLRGRPTYEQYF.

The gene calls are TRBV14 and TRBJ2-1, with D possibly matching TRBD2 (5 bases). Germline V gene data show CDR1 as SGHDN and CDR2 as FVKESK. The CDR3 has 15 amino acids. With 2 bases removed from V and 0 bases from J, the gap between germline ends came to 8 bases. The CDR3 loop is CASSQLSVSYNEQFF. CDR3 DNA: TGTGCCAGCAGCCAACTTAGCGTCTCCTACAATGAGCAGTTCTTC.

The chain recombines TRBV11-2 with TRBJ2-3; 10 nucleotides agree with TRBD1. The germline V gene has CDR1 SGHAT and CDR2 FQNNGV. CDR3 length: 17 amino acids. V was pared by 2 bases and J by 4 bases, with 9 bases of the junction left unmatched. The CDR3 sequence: CASSLLPGQGSADTQYF. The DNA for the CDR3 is TGTGCCAGCAGCTTACTACCGGGACAGGGGTCGGCAGATACGCAGTATTTT.

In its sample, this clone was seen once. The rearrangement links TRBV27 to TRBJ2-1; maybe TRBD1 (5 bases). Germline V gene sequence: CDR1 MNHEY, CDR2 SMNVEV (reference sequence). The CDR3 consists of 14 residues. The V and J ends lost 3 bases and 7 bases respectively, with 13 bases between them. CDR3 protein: CASSFWLAGNEQFF. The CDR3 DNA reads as TGTGCCAGCAGTTTCTGGTTAGCAGGGAATGAGCAGTTCTTC.

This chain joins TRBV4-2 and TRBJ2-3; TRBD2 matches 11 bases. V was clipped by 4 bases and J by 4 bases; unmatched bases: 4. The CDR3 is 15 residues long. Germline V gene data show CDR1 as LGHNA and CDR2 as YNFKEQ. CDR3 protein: CASSPTSGSPDTQYF. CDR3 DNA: TGTGCCAGCAGCCCCACTAGCGGGAGTCCAGATACGCAGTATTTT.

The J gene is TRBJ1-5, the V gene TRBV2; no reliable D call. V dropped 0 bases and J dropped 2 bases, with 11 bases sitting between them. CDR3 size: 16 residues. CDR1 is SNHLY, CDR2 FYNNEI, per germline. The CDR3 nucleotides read TGTGCCAGCAGTGAAGCGCGCGGGTCTGGCAATCAGCCCCAGCATTTT. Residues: CASSEARGSGNQPQHF.